This T cell receptor beta chain was retrieved from a study of T cell responses to AZD1222 COVID-19 vaccine (dated by TCRdb to about 2021). In terms of the full investigation: TCR sequencing covered 233 trial participants: approximately 200 given two doses of AZD1222 and about 26 given two doses of MenACWY control vaccine. Trial participants were enrolled by age into subgroups of 18-55, 56-69 and 70-plus years, and 148, 28 and 57 TCR-sequenced participants, respectively, were included in these subgroups.

The CDR3 has 14 amino acids, counting the end cysteine and phenylalanine. Only the CDR3 portion is preserved as DNA: 42 bases, with reading frame beginning at the first base. The germline V gene encodes CDR1 MDHEN and CDR2 SYDVKM. V is trimmed back by 6 bases and J by 2 bases, and the junction contains 6 bases that no gene match accounts for. Remarks on this clone: Its antigen remains undetermined. Base qualities are not at hand, and no much larger clone is one base apart.

The time point label here, explained by the study, means: about 28 days (+/-7) after the second vaccine dose. Because spike-specific TCR depth and breadth did not differ between the two schedules, AZD1222 recipients who got a second dose at roughly 4 weeks were pooled with those who got a second dose at roughly 12 weeks. Samples from vaccinated people were obtained from the UK trials COV001 and COV002, which included a single-blind randomized controlled phase 2/3 trial of AZD1222 (ChAdOx1 nCoV-19) in healthy adults. For TCRbeta chain sequencing, PBMC samples from trial participants were taken at day 0 and at day 28 after the second dose. The CDR3 regions of human TCRbeta chains were analyzed by immunosequencing. As for the original processing: TCRs in the repertoires were matched against a reference library of SARS-CoV-2-specific TCRs that had been generated with the MIRA antigen-specificity platform. Breadth was defined as the fraction of unique TCRs that were SARS-CoV-2-associated, and depth was defined as the fraction of total T cells that were SARS-CoV-2-associated. Using the MIRA data, every spike-specific TCR was mapped to the spike region that the TCR reacted to and assigned to either a CD4 or a CD8 class. Log10-transformed breadth and depth values were compared by one-way ANOVA with Sidak's multiple comparisons tests. TCRdb stores this immuneACCESS table with in-frame sequences only. Part of the clones is absent; in the studies checked, under half of the shortfall reflects unresolved V genes, and no reason is known for the rest. V and J calls plus clone size are reproduced from that table; the DNA served to infer D and trimming. For this sample the table gives 190,000 or so clones, of which around nine tenths were detected only once. 25% to 30% of the sample is in the top ten clones.

General study outcomes and caveats: Vaccine-associated CD4 TCRs spanned the whole spike protein, with dominant responses in regions 160-218 and 743-854. Conclusions about previously exposed vaccinees are limited, since just six AZD1222 recipients were seropositive for SARS-CoV-2 at baseline. Reportedly, close to half of the unique spike-specific TCRs recognized epitopes lying outside the regions that are mutated in the B.1.351 and B.1.1.7 variants. Because no day 14 peak-response samples were available, repertoires were characterized only after the peak T cell response. In the small 56-69-year group, the increase in depth fell short of significance, most likely because of low power. Most participants were white British and females outnumbered males, and the authors suggested that clonal diversity may have been underestimated. After two AZD1222 doses, spike-specific TCR breadth and depth were significantly higher than at day 0 and than in MenACWY recipients.

This clonotype originated in an adult who received the AZD1222 COVID-19 vaccine. The sample here was peripheral blood, taken 28 days after the second AZD1222 dose. The V gene is TRBV28 and the J gene is TRBJ2-7; the central 8 bases match TRBD2. CDR3 protein: CASSPGREAYEQYF. At the DNA level, the sequence is TGTGCCAGCAGCCCGGGGCGGGAGGCCTACGAGCAGTACTTC.